The 18 T cell receptor beta chains reported below all come from one sample, sequenced in a study of Ad26.COV2.S vaccination and SARS-CoV-2 variants. Some clones are missing from TCRdb's copy, which holds only in-frame ones; the method was immunoSEQ multiplex PCR. The sample has 350,000 to 500,000 clones; about nine tenths are singletons. The treatment was: around 19 received Ad26.COV2.S at low or high dose, single or two shots; 5 received placebo; per-sample allocation not given. Material that was analyzed had been drawn on day 63 after the first vaccine or placebo injection. Material: peripheral blood, obtained in a trial of Ad26.COV2.S vaccine versus placebo. All receptors come from a person between 18 and 65 years old who received the Ad26.COV2.S COVID-19 vaccine or a placebo.

In this sample, this clone turned up once. V gene TRBV6-4 combines with J gene TRBJ2-2; possibly TRBD2 for D (7 bases). The CDR3 has 14 amino acids. CDR1 is MRHNA and CDR2 is SNTAGT in the germline V gene. V shed 5 bases and J shed 10 bases, with 17 bases lying between them. The CDR3 DNA reads as TGTGCCAGCAGTTCCACCGGGGGGCTCACGGAGCTGTTTTTT. It specifies CASSSTGGLTELFF.

This clone was detected a few times. V is TRBV19 and J is TRBJ1-6, with TRBD1 matching over 9 bases. The CDR3 length is 13 residues. The junction had 5 bases not matched to a gene; V was cut back by 8 bases and J by 9 bases. Germline CDR1 and CDR2: LNHDA and SQIVND (reference sequence). The CDR3 nucleotides are TGTGCCAGTTCACAGGGGGCAATTTCACCCCTCCACTTT. This sequence encodes CASSQGAISPLHF. The variable domain in full, with the rest retrieved from reference TRBV19 and TRBJ1-6, is DGGITQSPKYLFRKEGQNVTLSCEQNLNHDAMYWYRQDPGQGLRLIYYSQIVNDFQKGDIAEGYSVSREKKESFPLTVTSAQKNPTAFYLCASSQGAISPLHFGNGTRLTVT.

This chain uses TRBV28 with TRBJ2-7; tentatively, D is TRBD2 (6 bases). V was pared by 10 bases and J by 0 bases, with 16 bases between. Per the germline V gene, CDR1 is MDHEN and CDR2 is SYDVKM. This CDR3 spans 14 amino acids. CDR3 nucleotide sequence: TGTGCCACCCGGAGGGGCCCCAGCTCCTACGAGCAGTACTTC. Its translation: CATRRGPSSYEQYF.

The J gene is TRBJ2-7, the V gene TRBV4-3, with 7 positions matching TRBD1. CDR1 is LGHNA and CDR2 is YSLEER in the germline V gene. Germline trimming cut 6 bases from V and 1 base from J; bases unmatched to any gene: 3. CDR3 length: 13 amino acids. The CDR3 protein is CASSRGQSYEQYF. In nucleotides, the CDR3 is TGCGCCAGCAGTCGGGGACAGTCCTACGAGCAGTACTTC.

The CDR3 DNA sequence: TGCGCCAGCACACTAAGGCAGGGGGATCAGCCCCAGCATTTT. Translating gives CASTLRQGDQPQHF. The V and J genes are TRBV10-2 and TRBJ1-5; TRBD1 matches at 7 bases. Germline-derived CDR1 and CDR2 are WSHSY and SAAADI. V lost 7 bases, J lost 5 bases, and 8 bases stayed unmatched. CDR3 length: 14 amino acids.

V and J are TRBV7-2 and TRBJ2-5, with D possibly being TRBD2 (6 bases). The CDR3 consists of 14 residues. V lost 2 bases to trimming and J lost 2 bases, with 9 bases between them. Germline V CDR1 and CDR2: SGHTA, FQGNSA. This CDR3 reads CASSLNGRQETQYF. CDR3 bases: TGTGCCAGCAGCTTAAACGGGAGACAAGAGACCCAGTACTTC.

The V call is TRBV6-1, the J call TRBJ2-3; TRBD1 aligns across 10 bases. Germline V gives CDR1 MNHNS, CDR2 SASEGT. The ends lost 4 bases at V and 3 bases at J; junction bases unmatched: 7. CDR3 size: 16 residues. CDR3 nucleotide sequence: TGTGCCAGCAGTGGGTGGACAGGGGGGATAACAGATACGCAGTATTTT. Translating it yields CASSGWTGGITDTQYF.

This clone was found once. The V and J genes are TRBV5-6 and TRBJ2-5; D possibly matches TRBD1 or TRBD2 (5 bases each). Germline lookup yields CDR1 SGHDT and CDR2 YYEEEE. The ends were cut back, 0 bases at V and 4 bases at J, with 10 bases in the middle. The length of the CDR3 is 14 residues. This chain's CDR3 is CASSLGQGVETQYF. As DNA, the CDR3 is TGTGCCAGCAGCTTGGGGCAGGGAGTAGAGACCCAGTACTTC. The whole variable domain, remainder taken from reference TRBV5-6 and TRBJ2-5, is DAGVTQSPTHLIKTRGQQVTLRCSPKSGHDTVSWYQQALGQGPQFIFQYYEEEERQRGNFPDRFSGHQFPNYSSELNVNALLLGDSALYLCASSLGQGVETQYFGPGTRLLVL.

The rearrangement uses TRBV18 and TRBJ1-1; maybe TRBD1 (5 bases). The CDR3 runs 14 residues. The ends were cut back, 2 bases at V and 2 bases at J, with 9 bases in the middle. From germline, CDR1 is KGHSH and CDR2 LQKENI. The CDR3 loop reads CASSPGGSNTEAFF. The CDR3 bases are TGTGCCAGCTCACCAGGGGGATCCAACACTGAAGCTTTCTTT.

The genes are TRBV5-4 and TRBJ2-7; D may be TRBD1 or TRBD2 (5 bases each). The germline V gene encodes CDR1 SGHNT and CDR2 YYREEE (reference sequence). The CDR3 runs to 12 residues. V lost 4 bases and J 6 bases, leaving 11 bases between the germline ends. CDR3 sequence reads: CASSPGTTEQYF. CDR3 sequence (DNA): TGTGCCAGCAGCCCGGGGACCACCGAGCAGTACTTC.

This clone was seen only once. The gene calls are TRBV13 and TRBJ2-3; 10 nucleotides align to TRBD2. The CDR3 loop spans 16 amino acids. V lost 4 bases to trimming and J lost 0 bases; unmatched junction nucleotides: 4. Germline-derived CDR1 and CDR2 are PRHDT and FYEKMQ (reference sequence). CDR3: CASSYQTSGSTDTQYF. The CDR3 region has the DNA TGTGCCAGCAGCTACCAGACTAGCGGGAGCACAGATACGCAGTATTTT. Using reference TRBV13 and TRBJ2-3 for the parts outside the CDR3, the full variable domain is AAGVIQSPRHLIKEKRETATLKCYPIPRHDTVYWYQQGPGQDPQFLISFYEKMQSDKGSIPDRFSAQQFSDYHSELNMSSLELGDSALYFCASSYQTSGSTDTQYFGPGTRLTVL.

The chain is built from TRBV2 and TRBJ1-5; possible D gene TRBD1, 5 bases. From germline, CDR1 is SNHLY and CDR2 FYNNEI. The CDR3 has 15 residues. Trimming removed 8 bases from V and 0 bases from J, with 14 bases in between. The CDR3, as DNA: TGTGCCAGCTCTGCTTGGGGCGATAGCAATCAGCCCCAGCATTTT. This encodes CASSAWGDSNQPQHF.

The chain uses TRBV7-2 and TRBJ2-7; D uncertain. Germline CDR1 SGHTA, CDR2 FQGNSA. The length of the CDR3 is 15 residues. Trimming took 0 bases from V and 0 from J, leaving 9 bases between them. CDR3 in amino acids: CASSLARTRSYEQYF. For the CDR3, the DNA is TGTGCCAGCAGCTTAGCGCGTACCCGCTCCTACGAGCAGTACTTC.

The chain recombines TRBV6-5 with TRBJ2-7, with 8 nucleotides matching TRBD2. Germline V gene sequence: CDR1 MNHEY, CDR2 SVGAGI. This CDR3 spans 13 amino acids. The junction had 3 bases not matched to a gene; V was cut back by 8 bases and J by 0 bases. CDR3 amino acids: CASLGGVSYEQYF. The CDR3 DNA reads TGTGCCAGCCTCGGGGGGGTCTCCTACGAGCAGTACTTC.

The V gene is TRBV3-1 (or the pseudogene TRBV3-2), the J gene TRBJ2-1; 9 bases are shared with TRBD2. Trimming at V came to 0 bases and at J to 7 bases, leaving 13 bases not matched to a gene. There are 18 residues in the CDR3. Germline V gene sequence: CDR1 LGHDT, CDR2 YNNKEL (reference sequence). CDR3 in amino acids: CASSQELPSGRPVNEQFF. The CDR3 DNA follows: TGTGCCAGCAGCCAAGAGCTTCCAAGCGGGAGGCCCGTGAATGAGCAGTTCTTC.

V usage is TRBV6-2 or TRBV6-3 and J usage is TRBJ2-2; either TRBD1 or TRBD2 may fit D (5 bases each). V was shortened by 5 bases and J by 1 base, with 11 bases between the two germline ends. The CDR3 totals 15 residues. CDR1 is MNHEY, CDR2 SVGEGT, per germline. DNA of the CDR3: TGTGCCAGCAGTCAGGGACGGCGGAACACCGGGGAGCTGTTTTTT. Translating it yields CASSQGRRNTGELFF.

There are a few counts of this clone. The chain carries TRBV5-6 and TRBJ2-7, with 8 positions matching TRBD2. Germline V gene sequence: CDR1 SGHDT, CDR2 YYEEEE. J lost 2 bases, V lost 4 bases, and 5 bases had no gene match. The CDR3 loop spans 14 amino acids. The CDR3 protein is CASSIPGGTYEQYF. Written as DNA, the CDR3 is TGTGCCAGCAGCATCCCGGGAGGGACCTACGAGCAGTACTTC.

The chain couples TRBV2 to TRBJ1-5; D uncertain. Trimming left V 4 bases short and J 4 bases short, with 8 bases between. The CDR3 consists of 13 residues. Germline loops: CDR1 SNHLY, CDR2 FYNNEI. CDR3 region: CASSVYGNQPQHF. The DNA of the CDR3 is TGTGCCAGCAGTGTTTATGGGAATCAGCCCCAGCATTTT.